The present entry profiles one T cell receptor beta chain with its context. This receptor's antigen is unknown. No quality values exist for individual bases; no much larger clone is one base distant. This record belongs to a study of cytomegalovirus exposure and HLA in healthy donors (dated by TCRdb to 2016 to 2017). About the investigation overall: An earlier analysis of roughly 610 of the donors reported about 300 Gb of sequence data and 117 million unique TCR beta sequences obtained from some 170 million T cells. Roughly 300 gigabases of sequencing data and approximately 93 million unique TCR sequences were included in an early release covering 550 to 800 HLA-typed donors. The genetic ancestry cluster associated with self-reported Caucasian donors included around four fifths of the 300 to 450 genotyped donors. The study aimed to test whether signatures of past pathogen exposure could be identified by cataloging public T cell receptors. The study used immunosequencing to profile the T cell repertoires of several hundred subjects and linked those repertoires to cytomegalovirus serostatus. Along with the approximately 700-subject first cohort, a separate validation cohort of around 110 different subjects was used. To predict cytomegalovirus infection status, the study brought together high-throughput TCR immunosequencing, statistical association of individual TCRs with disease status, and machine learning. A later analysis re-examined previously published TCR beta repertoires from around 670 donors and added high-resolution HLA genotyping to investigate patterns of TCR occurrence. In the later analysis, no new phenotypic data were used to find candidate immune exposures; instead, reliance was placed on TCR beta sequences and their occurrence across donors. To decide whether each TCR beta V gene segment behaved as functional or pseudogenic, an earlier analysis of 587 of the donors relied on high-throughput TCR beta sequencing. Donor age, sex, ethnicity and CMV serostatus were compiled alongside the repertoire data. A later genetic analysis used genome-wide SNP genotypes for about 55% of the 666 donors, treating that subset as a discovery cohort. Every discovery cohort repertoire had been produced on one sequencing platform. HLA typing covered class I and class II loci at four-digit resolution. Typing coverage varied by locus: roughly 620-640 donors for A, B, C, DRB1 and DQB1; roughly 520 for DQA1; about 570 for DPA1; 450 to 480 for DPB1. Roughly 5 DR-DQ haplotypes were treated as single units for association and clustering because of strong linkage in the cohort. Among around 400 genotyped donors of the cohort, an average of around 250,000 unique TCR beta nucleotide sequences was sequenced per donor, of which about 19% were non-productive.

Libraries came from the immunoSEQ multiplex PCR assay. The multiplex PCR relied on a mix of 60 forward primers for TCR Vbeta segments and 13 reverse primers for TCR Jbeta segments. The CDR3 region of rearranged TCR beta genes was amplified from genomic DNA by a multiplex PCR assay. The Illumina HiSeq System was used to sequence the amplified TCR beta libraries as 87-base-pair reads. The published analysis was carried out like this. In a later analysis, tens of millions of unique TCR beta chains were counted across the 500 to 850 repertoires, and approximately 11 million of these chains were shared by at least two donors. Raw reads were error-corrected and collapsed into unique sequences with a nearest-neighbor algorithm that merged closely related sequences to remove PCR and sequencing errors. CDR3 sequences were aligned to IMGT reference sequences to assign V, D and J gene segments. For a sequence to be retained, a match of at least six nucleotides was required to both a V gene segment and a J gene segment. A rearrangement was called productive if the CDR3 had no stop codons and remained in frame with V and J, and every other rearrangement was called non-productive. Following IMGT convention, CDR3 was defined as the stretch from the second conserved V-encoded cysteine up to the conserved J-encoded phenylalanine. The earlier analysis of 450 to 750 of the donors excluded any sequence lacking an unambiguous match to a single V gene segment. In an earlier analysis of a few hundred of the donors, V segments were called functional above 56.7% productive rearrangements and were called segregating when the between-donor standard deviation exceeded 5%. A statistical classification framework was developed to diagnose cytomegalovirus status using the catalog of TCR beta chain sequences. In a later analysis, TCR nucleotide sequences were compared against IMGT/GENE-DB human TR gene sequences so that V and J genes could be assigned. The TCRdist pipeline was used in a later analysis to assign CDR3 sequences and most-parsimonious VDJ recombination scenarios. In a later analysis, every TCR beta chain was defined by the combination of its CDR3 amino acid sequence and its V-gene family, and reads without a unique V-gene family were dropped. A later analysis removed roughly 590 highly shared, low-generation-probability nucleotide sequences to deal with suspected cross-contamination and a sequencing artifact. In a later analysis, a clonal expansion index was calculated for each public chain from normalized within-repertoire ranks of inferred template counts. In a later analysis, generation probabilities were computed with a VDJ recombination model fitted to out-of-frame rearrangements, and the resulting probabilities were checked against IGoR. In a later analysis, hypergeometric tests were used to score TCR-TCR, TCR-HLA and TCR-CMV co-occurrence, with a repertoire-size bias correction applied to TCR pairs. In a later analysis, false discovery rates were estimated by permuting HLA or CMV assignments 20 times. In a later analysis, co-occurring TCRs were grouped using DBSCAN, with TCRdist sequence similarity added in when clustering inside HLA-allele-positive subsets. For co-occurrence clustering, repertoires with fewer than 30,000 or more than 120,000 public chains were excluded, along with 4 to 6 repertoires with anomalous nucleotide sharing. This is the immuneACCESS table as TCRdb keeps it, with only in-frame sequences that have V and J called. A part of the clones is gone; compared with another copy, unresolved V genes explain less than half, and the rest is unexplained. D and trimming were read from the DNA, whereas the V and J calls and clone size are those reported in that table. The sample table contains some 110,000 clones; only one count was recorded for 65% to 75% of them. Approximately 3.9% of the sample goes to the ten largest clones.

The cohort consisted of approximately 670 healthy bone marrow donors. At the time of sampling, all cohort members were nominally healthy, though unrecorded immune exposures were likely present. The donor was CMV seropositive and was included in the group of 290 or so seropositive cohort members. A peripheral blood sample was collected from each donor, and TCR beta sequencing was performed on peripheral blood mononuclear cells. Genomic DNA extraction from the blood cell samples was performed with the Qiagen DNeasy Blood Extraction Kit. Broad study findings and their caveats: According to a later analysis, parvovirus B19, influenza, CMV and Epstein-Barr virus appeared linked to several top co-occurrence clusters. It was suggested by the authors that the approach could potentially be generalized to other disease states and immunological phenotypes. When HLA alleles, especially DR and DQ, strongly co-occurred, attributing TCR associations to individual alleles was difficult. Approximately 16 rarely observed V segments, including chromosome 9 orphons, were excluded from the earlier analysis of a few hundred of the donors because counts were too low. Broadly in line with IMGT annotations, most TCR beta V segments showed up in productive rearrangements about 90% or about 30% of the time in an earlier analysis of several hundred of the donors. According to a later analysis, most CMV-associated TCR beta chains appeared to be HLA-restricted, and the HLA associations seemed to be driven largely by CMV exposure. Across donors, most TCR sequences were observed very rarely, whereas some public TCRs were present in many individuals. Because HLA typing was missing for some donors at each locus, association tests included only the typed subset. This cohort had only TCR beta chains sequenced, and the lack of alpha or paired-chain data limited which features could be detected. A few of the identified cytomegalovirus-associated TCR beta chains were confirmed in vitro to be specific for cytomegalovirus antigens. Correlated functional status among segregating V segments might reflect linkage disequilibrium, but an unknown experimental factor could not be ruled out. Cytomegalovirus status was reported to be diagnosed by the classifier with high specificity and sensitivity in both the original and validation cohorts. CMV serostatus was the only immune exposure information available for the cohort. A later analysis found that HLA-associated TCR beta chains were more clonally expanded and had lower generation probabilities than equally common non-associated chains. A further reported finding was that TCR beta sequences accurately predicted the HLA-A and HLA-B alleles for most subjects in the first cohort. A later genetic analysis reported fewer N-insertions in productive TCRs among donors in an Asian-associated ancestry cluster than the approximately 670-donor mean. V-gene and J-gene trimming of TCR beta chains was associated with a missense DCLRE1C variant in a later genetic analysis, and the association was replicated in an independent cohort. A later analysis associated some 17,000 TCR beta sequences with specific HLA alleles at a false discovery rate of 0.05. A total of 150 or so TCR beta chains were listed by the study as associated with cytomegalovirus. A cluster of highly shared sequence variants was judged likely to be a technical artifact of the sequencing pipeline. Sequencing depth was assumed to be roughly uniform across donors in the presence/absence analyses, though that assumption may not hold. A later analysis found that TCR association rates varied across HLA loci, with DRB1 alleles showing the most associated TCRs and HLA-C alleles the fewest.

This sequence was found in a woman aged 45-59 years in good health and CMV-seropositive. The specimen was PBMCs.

The CDR3 sequence is CASSPFGTGNSYEQYF. The nucleotides are TGTGCCAGCTCACCGTTCGGGACAGGGAACTCCTACGAGCAGTACTTC. The rearranged segments are TRBV18 and TRBJ2-7, and TRBD1 aligns with 9 junction nucleotides. The CDR3, from cysteine to phenylalanine, totals 16 residues. Just CDR3 DNA is preserved here, 48 bases in frame from base 1. As encoded in the germline V gene, CDR1 is KGHSH while CDR2 is LQKENI. Trimming accounts for 3 bases at V and 0 bases at J, while the number of junction bases matched to no gene is 6.